Listed here are 14 T cell receptor beta chains from one sample, sequenced in a study of CD8 T cells in ankylosing spondylitis (dated by TCRdb to between 2016 and 2019). The library was generated by 5' RACE. This sample was sequenced with an Illumina HiSeq 2500. TCRdb applied fastp at Q25 and MiXCR to the public reads, then kept only in-frame beta chains. Entries that share a CDR3 protein sequence are merged under the most common genes and DNA. This sample is represented by approximately 190,000 distinct CDR3 sequences; roughly 13% of them were singletons. In total, the top ten clones hold approximately 9.9% of the sample. The sample consisted of blood, either unsorted or a sorted T cell fraction (not recorded which). The source of these receptors is a female donor with ankylosing spondylitis or in good health (not recorded which).

This clonotype was counted a few times. This chain uses TRBV27 with TRBJ2-3; TRBD1 agrees at 11 bases. V was clipped by 9 bases and J by 5 bases; unmatched bases: 10. Looked up from germline, CDR1 is MNHEY and CDR2 is SMNVEV (reference sequence). The CDR3 has 15 residues. CDR3 amino acids: CARAAPGQGEDTQYF. The CDR3 coding sequence is TGTGCCAGAGCCGCCCCGGGACAGGGGGAAGATACGCAGTATTTT.

Ten or more counts support this clonotype. The V call is TRBV25-1, the J call TRBJ1-1; D call uncertain. Germline-derived CDR1 and CDR2 are MGHDK and SYGVNS. Trimming pared 1 base from V and 0 bases from J, leaving 3 bases between. This CDR3 is built from 13 residues. CDR3 sequence (DNA): TGTGCCAGCAGTGAATGGATGAACACTGAAGCTTTCTTT. Translation gives CASSEWMNTEAFF.

This clonotype was detected ten times or more. The CDR3 loop reads CSARDQETGKGDNSPLHF. CDR3 bases: TGCAGTGCTAGAGATCAAGAGACAGGGAAAGGTGATAATTCACCCCTCCACTTT. The chain is built from TRBV20-1 and TRBJ1-6; TRBD1 matches 7 bases. CDR3 size: 18 residues. The ends lost 0 bases at V and 5 bases at J; junction bases unmatched: 13. From germline, CDR1 is DFQATT and CDR2 SNEGSKA (reference sequence).

On this clonotype: A much larger clone sits a single nucleotide away, making a read error possible. The V and J genes are TRBV20-1 and TRBJ2-7, with 7 bases identical to TRBD2. The ends lost 0 bases at V and 9 bases at J; junction bases unmatched: 5. The CDR3 runs to 12 residues. CDR1 is DFQATT, CDR2 SNEGSKA, per germline (reference sequence). CDR3 in DNA: TGCAGTGCTAGAGAAGGCAGGGAGGGGCAGTACTTC. It is translated as CSAREGREGQYF.

In this sample, this clonotype turned up many times. This rearrangement joins TRBV5-1 to TRBJ1-2; possible D gene TRBD1, 5 bases. V was trimmed by 2 bases and J by 3 bases, leaving 14 bases between them. In germline, CDR1 is SGHRS, CDR2 YFSETQ. The CDR3 covers 15 residues. The CDR3 DNA follows: TGCGCCAGCAGCTTTGGGGGAATGGCGGACTATGGCTACACCTTC. As protein: CASSFGGMADYGYTF.

The V call is TRBV12-3 or TRBV12-4, the J call TRBJ1-1; D is perhaps TRBD1 (5 bases). CDR3 length equals 15 residues. Trimming removed 5 bases at V and 1 base at J, with 14 bases between. CDR3 in DNA: TGTGCCAGCAGTCCAGGCGGGGGGAGGAACACTGAAGCTTTCTTT. Translated, it gives CASSPGGGRNTEAFF.

CDR3 nucleotides: TGCGCCAGCAGCCGAGCCCCTGGCGGTTTTTATGAGCAGTTCTTC. It yields the protein CASSRAPGGFYEQFF. The chain employs TRBV4-3 and TRBJ2-1; no clear D. Germline values: CDR1 LGHNA, CDR2 YSLEER. The V and J ends lost 4 bases and 8 bases respectively, with 18 bases between them. The CDR3 extends over 15 amino acids.

The V and J genes are TRBV12-3 or TRBV12-4 and TRBJ2-5, with D perhaps TRBD1 (6 bases). Between the trimmed V and J ends, which lost 2 bases and 4 bases, there was a span of 8 bases. The CDR3 length is 13 residues. In DNA form, the CDR3 reads TGTGCCAGCAGTTTATTCAGGGGAGAGACCCAGTACTTC. It encodes CASSLFRGETQYF.

This clonotype was recorded at least ten times. The chain uses TRBV20-1 and TRBJ2-3; 9 nucleotides line up with TRBD2. The ends lost 2 bases at V and 2 bases at J; junction bases unmatched: 2. The germline CDR1 and CDR2 sequences are DFQATT and SNEGSKA (reference sequence). The CDR3 covers 14 residues. The CDR3 loop is CSARLAGLTDTQYF. The CDR3 region has the DNA TGCAGTGCTAGACTAGCGGGACTCACAGATACGCAGTATTTT.

This clonotype was seen repeatedly, ten times or more. The rearrangement joins TRBV29-1 to TRBJ2-1; D gene unclear. This CDR3 spans 11 amino acids. The V and J ends lost 3 bases and 7 bases respectively, with 7 bases between them. Germline V lookup: CDR1 SQVTM, CDR2 ANQGSEA. This CDR3 is CSVEAANEQFF. In DNA, the CDR3 is TGCAGCGTTGAGGCAGCTAATGAGCAGTTCTTC.

Ten or more counts support this clonotype. The rearrangement links TRBV2 to TRBJ2-1; D perhaps matches TRBD1 (6 bases). The CDR3 sequence is 14 residues long. Deletions cut 8 bases from V and 3 bases from J, with 14 bases between. The V gene's germline CDR1 is SNHLY and CDR2 FYNNEI. The CDR3 DNA sequence: TGTGCCAGCGTGGGAGACAGGTACTACAATGAGCAGTTCTTC. Translation gives CASVGDRYYNEQFF.

The chain combines TRBV6-1 with TRBJ1-2; D gene uncertain. V lost 7 bases and J lost 0, with 15 bases in between. The CDR3 sequence is 15 residues long. Per germline, CDR1 MNHNS and CDR2 SASEGT. CDR3 sequence (DNA): TGTGCCAGCAACTTACGGCCAGGCTCTAACTATGGCTACACCTTC. Translation gives CASNLRPGSNYGYTF.

In its sample, this clonotype was seen many times. The rearrangement links TRBV5-1 to TRBJ2-7, with no clear D. The CDR3 is 13 residues long. Germline CDR1 is SGHRS and CDR2 is YFSETQ. V lost 0 bases and J 5 bases, leaving 9 bases between the germline ends. The CDR3 DNA follows: TGCGCCAGCAGCTTGGCAAGGGCCGACGAGCAGTACTTC. Translated: CASSLARADEQYF.

This chain uses TRBV11-2 with TRBJ2-4, with TRBD1 as a possible D gene (5 bases). V was trimmed by 5 bases and J by 0 bases, leaving 8 bases between them. The CDR3 totals 14 residues. Germline V CDR1 and CDR2: SGHAT, FQNNGV. CDR3 DNA sequence: TGTGCCAGCAGCAAGGGGCGAGCCAAAAACATTCAGTACTTC. Translated, it gives CASSKGRAKNIQYF.